What follows are 4 T cell receptor beta chains derived from one specimen sequenced in a study of T cells in Graves' hyperthyroidism and ophthalmopathy. Amplification of TCR beta CDR3 regions used RNA as the template. First-round RT-PCR of the TCR CDR3 relied on the HTBI primer set. From the multiplex PCR reads, TCRdb called clonotypes with MiXCR, one entry per CDR3 protein. Among a few hundred thousand distinct CDR3 sequences listed, approximately 15% were seen once. Sequencing input: blood. Receptor source: a woman between 18 and 29 years old with Graves' hyperthyroidism.

This clonotype has only a few counts. The chain recombines TRBV12-3 or TRBV12-4 with TRBJ2-1, with 9 bases aligning to TRBD2. J gave up 10 bases and V 5 bases, and 9 bases lay outside the gene matches. This CDR3 has 14 residues. The CDR3 region is CASSRTSEKGEQFF. As DNA, the CDR3 is TGTGCCAGCAGTCGGACTAGCGAGAAGGGGGAGCAGTTCTTC.

This clonotype appeared a few times. This rearrangement joins TRBV7-3 to TRBJ2-1, with TRBD2 matching over 9 bases. The CDR3 consists of 15 residues. From germline, CDR1 is SGHTA and CDR2 FQGTGA. The junction had 10 bases not matched to a gene; V was cut back by 5 bases and J by 8 bases. CDR3 protein: CASSRLGGRADEQFF. CDR3 nucleotide sequence: TGTGCCAGCAGCCGCCTGGGCGGGAGGGCGGATGAGCAGTTCTTC.

This clonotype was observed a few times. The rearrangement joins TRBV18 to TRBJ2-5, with D possibly being TRBD1 (5 bases). The germline gives CDR1 KGHSH, CDR2 LQKENI. The CDR3 contains 14 residues. Trimming removed 0 bases from V and 4 bases from J, with 9 bases in between. CDR3 amino acids: CASSPPRVGETQYF. The DNA for the CDR3 is TGTGCCAGCTCACCACCCAGGGTTGGAGAGACCCAGTACTTC.

The rearrangement uses TRBV19 and TRBJ1-5, with D possibly TRBD1 on 5 matching bases. The V gene's germline CDR1 is LNHDA and CDR2 SQIVND (reference sequence). The V end lost 3 bases, the J end lost 3 bases, and 21 bases lay between the germline ends. This CDR3 is built from 18 residues. The CDR3 coding sequence is TGTGCCAGTAGTATGGGGTTGGTAGGGCAGGGACCCAATCAGCCCCAGCATTTT. It is translated as CASSMGLVGQGPNQPQHF.